One TCR beta chain is described in this entry. This specimen belongs to a study of regulatory T cells in long-lasting Graves disease. Time point in this sample: persistent/refractory GD, antithyroid drugs over 5 years with positive TRAb. From RNA extracted from PBMCs, the TCR library was made. An endocrinology department in Xi'an, China, recruited the patients. CDR3-region Arm-PCR and iRepertoire HTBI primers produced the TCR beta libraries. One entry per CDR3 protein, called by TCRdb with MiXCR from the multiplex PCR reads. This sample has approximately 440,000 distinct CDR3 sequences; around 20% occur once, and the top ten carry roughly 26%. The sequencing here drew on peripheral blood mononuclear cells (PBMCs), taken when the disease was refractory, from a patient treated with antithyroid drugs. The origin of this receptor is a female donor with Graves disease.

CDR3 sequence: CAISTGTVPYEQYF. The CDR3 bases are TGTGCCATCAGTACCGGGACGGTCCCCTACGAGCAGTACTTC. The chain recombines TRBV10-3 with TRBJ2-7; tentatively, D is TRBD1 or TRBD2 (5 bases each). The germline V gene has CDR1 ENHRY and CDR2 SYGVKD. CDR3 size: 14 residues. Between the trimmed V and J ends, which lost 5 bases and 2 bases, there was a span of 13 bases.